Below, one T cell receptor beta chain is given with its context. This entry comes from a study of identical twins. Germline lookup yields CDR1 SGDLS and CDR2 YYNGEE. There are 16 residues in the CDR3. The germline V and J ends were trimmed by 1 base and 4 bases, with 16 bases remaining between them. TCRdb called the 5' RACE reads again in MiXCR, with one record for every CDR3 protein. The table includes 1.5 million to 2 million distinct CDR3 sequences, less than 40% detected once. The sequencing sample was made of cord blood. The V gene is TRBV9, the J gene TRBJ2-3; unclear D gene. The sequence was collected from a newborn girl in good health. This CDR3 is CASSVRVNGFADTQYF. For the CDR3, the DNA is TGTGCCAGCAGCGTACGCGTGAATGGTTTCGCAGATACGCAGTATTTT.